The 24 T cell receptor beta chains reported below all come from one sample, sequenced in a study of T cell repertoires in cytomegalovirus infection. Each CDR3 protein gets one entry after TCRdb re-called the reads with MiXCR. The sample records under 300,000 distinct CDR3 sequences, less than 25% being singletons. Their target antigens are unknown. The source was cultured PBMCs, collected from culture after CMV antigen stimulation. Receptors originate from a human donor in good health (CMV status not recorded). Some clones in this sample may be carry-over from other donors' samples.

This clonotype was seen only a few times. The chain links TRBV7-9 to TRBJ1-1, with D maybe TRBD1 (5 bases). Germline V gene lookup returns CDR1 SEHNR and CDR2 FQNEAQ (reference sequence). The ends were cut back, 1 base at V and 4 bases at J, with 10 bases in the middle. The length of the CDR3 is 14 residues. The CDR3 loop reads CASSLGGLGTEAFF. In nucleotides, the CDR3 is TGTGCCAGCAGCTTAGGGGGGTTGGGCACTGAAGCTTTCTTT.

This CDR3 is CASSLDLGQGTEAFF. Here the CDR3 DNA reads TGTGCCAGCAGCTTAGATCTAGGACAGGGGACTGAAGCTTTCTTT. The V and J genes are TRBV11-2 and TRBJ1-1; 9 nucleotides align to TRBD1. This CDR3 contains 15 residues. V lost 0 bases, J lost 5 bases, and 4 bases stayed unmatched. CDR1 and CDR2 from the germline V gene are SGHAT and FQNNGV.

This clonotype was seen repeatedly, ten times or more. The chain uses TRBV6-2 or TRBV6-3 and TRBJ2-2; TRBD2 matches 14 bases. The V gene end was trimmed by 7 bases and the J gene end by 7 bases; junction bases not matched to a gene: 2. CDR3 size: 14 residues. Germline V lookup: CDR1 MNHEY, CDR2 SVGEGT. The CDR3 coding sequence is TGTGCCAGCACCGGACTAGCGGGAGGCGGGGAGCTGTTTTTT. It is translated as CASTGLAGGGELFF.

The chain is built from TRBV7-2 and TRBJ1-3, with D perhaps matching TRBD1 (5 bases). Trimming shortened V by 4 bases and J by 2 bases, and 15 bases separated the two germline ends. This CDR3 is built from 16 residues. Germline V gene lookup returns CDR1 SGHTA and CDR2 FQGNSA. The CDR3: CASSSYAGTTGNTIYF. The CDR3 DNA sequence: TGTGCCAGCAGCTCATACGCGGGGACGACTGGAAACACCATATATTTT.

This clonotype is labeled medium-sized (0.01 to 0.1%). The chain uses TRBV27 and TRBJ2-7; 9 nucleotides agree with TRBD1. Losses at the gene ends were 5 bases for V and 3 bases for J; bases not matched to a gene: 5. Germline V lookup: CDR1 MNHEY, CDR2 SMNVEV (reference sequence). CDR3 length: 14 amino acids. DNA for the CDR3: TGTGCCAGCAGTCTACAGGGGGCGAACTACGAGCAGTACTTC. This translates into CASSLQGANYEQYF.

The J gene is TRBJ2-1, the V gene TRBV3-1; D tentatively reads TRBD1 or TRBD2 (6 bases each). Germline V gives CDR1 LGHDT, CDR2 YNNKEL (reference sequence). The CDR3 loop spans 20 amino acids. V lost 0 bases and J lost 4, with 25 bases in between. The CDR3 protein is CASSQEQIGGGSGVYNEQFF. The CDR3 DNA reads TGTGCCAGCAGCCAAGAGCAAATAGGAGGGGGATCCGGCGTTTACAATGAGCAGTTCTTC.

In its sample, this clonotype was seen a few times. This chain links TRBV9 with TRBJ2-2; 7 nucleotides match TRBD1. Germline CDR1 reads SGDLS; CDR2 reads YYNGEE. The CDR3 runs 15 residues. The J segment lost 3 bases and the V segment lost 0 bases, leaving 2 bases of the junction unmatched. CDR3 in amino acids: CASSVEGADTGELFF. The CDR3 DNA sequence: TGTGCCAGCAGCGTAGAGGGGGCTGACACCGGGGAGCTGTTTTTT.

The gene calls are TRBV7-8 and TRBJ2-3; D might be TRBD2 (5 bases). V lost 2 bases, J lost 0 bases, and 9 bases lay in between. The CDR3 covers 15 residues. Looked up from germline, CDR1 is SGHVS and CDR2 is FQNEAQ. For the CDR3, the DNA is TGTGCCAGCAGCTTACGCGGGCCTAGCACAGATACGCAGTATTTT. Amino acids: CASSLRGPSTDTQYF.

This clonotype came up once. The chain carries TRBV6-5 and TRBJ2-5; 11 bases are a match to TRBD2. The CDR3 has 16 amino acids. The germline V gene has CDR1 MNHEY and CDR2 SVGAGI. Trimming removed 0 bases from V and 4 bases from J; junction bases left unmatched: 4. For the CDR3, the DNA is TGTGCCAGCAGTTACTCAACTAGCGGGAGTAGAGAGACCCAGTACTTC. This gives the protein CASSYSTSGSRETQYF.

This clonotype occurred a few times. V usage is TRBV30 and J usage is TRBJ2-7; D is unresolved. V was pared by 1 base and J by 2 bases, with 12 bases between. This CDR3 has 14 amino acids. Germline-derived CDR1 and CDR2 are GTSNPN and SVGIG (reference sequence). In nucleotides, the CDR3 is TGTGCCTGGAGTGAGGACGGTTTCGCCTACGAGCAGTACTTC. Translation gives CAWSEDGFAYEQYF.

The chain is built from TRBV15 and TRBJ1-5; tentatively, D is TRBD1 (5 bases). V was trimmed by 3 bases and J by 1 base, leaving 10 bases between them. The length of the CDR3 is 15 residues. Germline V gene data show CDR1 as LNHNV and CDR2 as YYDKDF (reference sequence). The CDR3 here is CATSSIRDSNQPQHF. DNA for the CDR3: TGTGCCACCAGCAGCATCCGGGACAGCAATCAGCCCCAGCATTTT. The full variable domain, with the rest looked up from reference TRBV15 and TRBJ1-5, is DAMVIQNPRYQVTQFGKPVTLSCSQTLNHNVMYWYQQKSSQAPKLLFHYYDKDFNNEADTPDNFQSRRPNTSFCFLDIRSPGLGDTAMYLCATSSIRDSNQPQHFGDGTRLSIL.

In this sample, this clonotype turned up a few times. The genes are TRBV20-1 and TRBJ2-5; maybe TRBD1 (6 bases). Trimming took 5 bases from V and 2 from J, leaving 21 bases between them. Germline CDR1 is DFQATT and CDR2 is SNEGSKA (reference sequence). CDR3 size: 16 residues. The DNA for the CDR3 is TGCAGTGCTCTTGCCCAACAGGGAGCCTTTCAAGAGACCCAGTACTTC. It codes for CSALAQQGAFQETQYF.

The CDR3 bases are TGTGCCAGCAGCGTAAAGCTAGACTCTACAACCGGGGAGCTGTTTTTT. As protein: CASSVKLDSTTGELFF. This chain uses TRBV9 with TRBJ2-2, with D uncertain. CDR1 and CDR2 from the germline V gene are SGDLS and YYNGEE. Trimming shortened V by 1 base and J by 5 bases, and 15 bases separated the two germline ends. The CDR3 runs to 16 residues.

This clonotype was found a few times. The chain combines TRBV7-2 with TRBJ2-4; possibly TRBD2 for D (6 bases). The germline gives CDR1 SGHTA, CDR2 FQGNSA. Trimming removed 5 bases from V and 5 bases from J, with 16 bases in between. This CDR3 contains 15 residues. CDR3 sequence (DNA): TGTGCCAGCAGCCCCGTTGGGCGGGGAGAAAACATTCAGTACTTC. Residues: CASSPVGRGENIQYF.

To note about this clonotype: A single base separates this from a much larger clone, so it may be a read error. The chain is built from TRBV7-2 and TRBJ2-7; TRBD2 agrees at 11 bases. The V segment lost 5 bases and the J segment 4 bases; nucleotides outside the gene matches: 7. The CDR3 loop spans 15 amino acids. The germline CDR1 and CDR2 sequences are SGHTA and FQGNSA. CDR3 protein: CASSTALAGEYEQYF. The CDR3 nucleotides read TGTGCCAGCAGCACAGCACTAGCGGGGGAGTACGAGCAGTACTTC. The whole variable domain, filled in from reference TRBV7-2 and TRBJ2-7, reads GAGVSQSPSNKVTEKGKDVELRCDPISGHTALYWYRQSLGQGLEFLIYFQGNSAPDKSGLPSDRFSAERTGGSVSTLTIQRTQQEDSAVYLCASSTALAGEYEQYFGPGTRLTVT.

This clonotype was seen a handful of times. The chain carries TRBV29-1 and TRBJ2-2; 9 nucleotides line up with TRBD1. Germline lookup yields CDR1 SQVTM and CDR2 ANQGSEA. J lost 6 bases, V lost 5 bases, and 4 bases had no gene match. The CDR3 contains 13 residues. CDR3 DNA sequence: TGCAGCGTTCGGACAGGGGTCCCCGGGGAGCTGTTTTTT. Translated: CSVRTGVPGELFF.

This clonotype was recorded many times. Written as DNA, the CDR3 is TGTGCCAGCAGCTTAGTGACTAGCGGGAGTCGGCAGTACTTC. As protein: CASSLVTSGSRQYF. The V and J genes are TRBV7-2 and TRBJ2-7, with 12 nucleotides matching TRBD2. The CDR3 spans 14 residues. The germline gives CDR1 SGHTA, CDR2 FQGNSA. V was pared by 1 base and J by 9 bases, with 4 bases of the junction left unmatched.

In its sample, this clonotype was seen a few times. The gene calls are TRBV12-3 or TRBV12-4 and TRBJ2-7; possible D gene TRBD1, 5 bases. This CDR3 contains 13 residues. The V gene lost 1 base and the J gene lost 7 bases, with 11 bases spanning the gap. CDR3 coding DNA: TGTGCCAGCAGTTTAGGGGCAGGGTGGGAGCAGTACGTC. It encodes CASSLGAGWEQYV.

This clonotype came up many times. The gene calls are TRBV7-2 and TRBJ2-7; 10 bases match TRBD1. Germline CDR1 and CDR2: SGHTA and FQGNSA. Trimming took 5 bases from V and 7 from J; bases not matched to a gene: 14. CDR3 length: 16 amino acids. DNA of the CDR3: TGTGCCAGCAGCCCCCCCACGACAGGGGGCTTGAGTGAGCAGTACTTC. It encodes CASSPPTTGGLSEQYF. The entire variable domain, with the rest obtained from reference TRBV7-2 and TRBJ2-7, is as follows: GAGVSQSPSNKVTEKGKDVELRCDPISGHTALYWYRQSLGQGLEFLIYFQGNSAPDKSGLPSDRFSAERTGGSVSTLTIQRTQQEDSAVYLCASSPPTTGGLSEQYFGPGTRLTVT.

This clonotype was observed a single time. The chain links TRBV25-1 to TRBJ1-1; D gene uncertain. The CDR3 runs to 11 residues. Looked up from germline, CDR1 is MGHDK and CDR2 is SYGVNS. The ends were cut back, 6 bases at V and 7 bases at J, with 9 bases in the middle. The CDR3: CASRTTFEAFF. The CDR3 nucleotides are TGTGCCAGCAGGACGACATTTGAAGCTTTCTTT.

CDR3 residues: CASGAGFGTEAFF. In DNA form, the CDR3 reads TGTGCCAGTGGGGCGGGGTTTGGCACTGAAGCTTTCTTT. This chain uses TRBV11-2 with TRBJ1-1; weak D call: TRBD1 (5 bases). Trimming stripped 9 bases from V and 4 bases from J, with 15 bases between. The CDR3 runs 13 residues. CDR1 is SGHAT, CDR2 FQNNGV, per germline.

This clonotype was detected a few times. The chain is built from TRBV10-3 and TRBJ1-2; D is undetermined. V lost 4 bases to trimming and J lost 3 bases, with 9 bases between them. Germline values: CDR1 ENHRY, CDR2 SYGVKD. The CDR3 sequence is 13 residues long. CDR3 in DNA: TGTGCCATCAGTGGTCCAGCTGACTATGGCTACACCTTC. This translates into CAISGPADYGYTF.

A remark on this clonotype: An end of the junction differs from the germline gene, which may be a read error. The chain employs TRBV4-1 and TRBJ2-7; 8 bases map to TRBD1. Germline V CDR1 and CDR2: MGHRA, YSYEKL. CDR3 length: 15 residues. This CDR3 is CASSRPDSGTGPLSF. The CDR3 DNA follows: TGCGCCAGCAGCCGCCCCGACTCCGGGACAGGCCCTTTAAGCTTC.

Only a few counts were recorded for this clonotype. J is TRBJ2-3 and V is TRBV12-3 or TRBV12-4, with 8 positions matching TRBD1. The CDR3 is 14 amino acids. The V segment lost 8 bases and the J segment 1 base; nucleotides outside the gene matches: 5. CDR3 protein: CASETGERTDTQYF. Written as DNA, the CDR3 is TGTGCCAGCGAGACAGGGGAACGCACAGATACGCAGTATTTT.